These 22 T cell receptor beta chains originate from one sample sequenced in a study of control samples from healthy donors and cancer patients. Clones were read by immunoSEQ multiplex PCR, and TCRdb kept only the in-frame ones, dropping some. The data hold 120,000 or so clones, with roughly nine tenths observed a single time. Specimen: blood. Receptors were obtained from a woman between 18 and 30 years old in good health.

This rearrangement joins TRBV4-3 to TRBJ2-3; 12 nucleotides align to TRBD2. The CDR3 is made up of 19 amino acids. Germline lookup yields CDR1 LGHNA and CDR2 YSLEER. The V segment lost 3 bases and the J segment 6 bases; nucleotides outside the gene matches: 16. The CDR3 reads CASSHLGLAGYLWGDTQYF. The CDR3 DNA is TGCGCCAGCAGCCACCTCGGACTAGCGGGGTACCTATGGGGGGATACGCAGTATTTT.

V and J are TRBV5-1 and TRBJ2-7; no reliable D call. Trimming left V 3 bases short and J 2 bases short, with 6 bases between. Germline CDR1 SGHRS, CDR2 YFSETQ. This CDR3 region has 12 residues. CDR3 in amino acids: CASSSKPYEQYF. DNA of the CDR3: TGCGCCAGCAGCTCCAAACCCTACGAGCAGTACTTC.

About this clone itself: Different DNA sequences within this sample yield the same CDR3. CDR3 residues: CASSPYRVYEQYF. CDR3 sequence (DNA): TGTGCCAGCAGCCCCTACAGGGTCTACGAGCAGTACTTC. J is TRBJ2-7 and V is TRBV7-2; possibly TRBD1 for D (6 bases). CDR1 and CDR2 (germline): SGHTA, FQGNSA. With 5 bases removed from V and 3 bases from J, the gap between germline ends came to 11 bases. The length of the CDR3 is 13 residues.

This clone appeared a single time. The V gene is TRBV18, the J gene TRBJ1-6; TRBD1 is a possible D gene (5 bases). The CDR3 is 15 amino acids. Germline loops: CDR1 KGHSH, CDR2 LQKENI. The V and J ends lost 5 bases and 6 bases respectively, with 14 bases between them. DNA of the CDR3: TGTGCCAGCTCAGCGACCGGGGGTAGTAATTCACCCCTCCACTTT. Residues: CASSATGGSNSPLHF.

V is TRBV10-3 and J is TRBJ2-3, with D unresolved. This CDR3 comprises 11 residues. Trimming took 6 bases from V and 6 from J, leaving 7 bases between them. CDR1 ENHRY and CDR2 SYGVKD come from the germline V gene. CDR3 nucleotides: TGTGCCATCAGCCGGTCGGATACGCAGTATTTT. The encoded protein is CAISRSDTQYF.

The chain has TRBV6-5 and TRBJ2-5; TRBD1 might be the D (5 bases). From germline, CDR1 is MNHEY and CDR2 SVGAGI. V lost 0 bases to trimming and J lost 8 bases, with 16 bases between them. CDR3 length: 15 residues. The DNA of the CDR3 is TGTGCCAGCAGTTACTCAGGGGCCGGTGGGGAAACCCAGTACTTC. It codes for CASSYSGAGGETQYF.

V usage is TRBV11-2 and J usage is TRBJ2-7; 9 nucleotides align to TRBD2. The CDR3 is 15 amino acids. CDR1 and CDR2 (germline): SGHAT, FQNNGV. With V trimmed by 1 base and J by 2 bases, 3 bases remained unmatched. CDR3 region: CASSLASGTPYEQYF. The CDR3 coding sequence is TGTGCCAGCAGCTTAGCTAGCGGGACCCCCTACGAGCAGTACTTC.

The J gene is TRBJ2-3, the V gene TRBV27, with D tentatively TRBD1 (6 bases). V lost 8 bases and J 7 bases, leaving 13 bases between the germline ends. The CDR3 covers 12 residues. Germline CDR1 is MNHEY and CDR2 is SMNVEV (reference sequence). The CDR3 is CASSDRFNTQYF. In nucleotides, the CDR3 is TGTGCCAGCTCAGACAGGTTCAATACGCAGTATTTT.

V is TRBV27 and J is TRBJ2-2; D is perhaps TRBD2 (5 bases). Germline V gene lookup returns CDR1 MNHEY and CDR2 SMNVEV (reference sequence). The V gene lost 3 bases and the J gene lost 5 bases, with 10 bases spanning the gap. This CDR3 is 14 amino acids long. CDR3 residues: CASSFVGETGELFF. Here the CDR3 DNA reads TGTGCCAGCAGTTTTGTCGGGGAAACCGGGGAGCTGTTTTTT.

The chain combines TRBV19 with TRBJ1-5; perhaps TRBD1 as D (5 bases). The V and J ends lost 9 bases and 0 bases respectively, with 12 bases between them. Germline V gives CDR1 LNHDA, CDR2 SQIVND (reference sequence). The CDR3 contains 14 residues. CDR3 in DNA: TGTGCCAGCAGTGGGGGGAGTAGCAATCAGCCCCAGCATTTT. It is translated as CASSGGSSNQPQHF.

The chain couples TRBV10-3 to TRBJ2-5; D is possibly TRBD2 (6 bases). Per germline, CDR1 ENHRY and CDR2 SYGVKD. This CDR3 spans 13 amino acids. V lost 2 bases and J 2 bases, leaving 6 bases between the germline ends. In DNA, the CDR3 is TGTGCCATCAGTGAGGGACTACAAGAGACCCAGTACTTC. Protein product: CAISEGLQETQYF.

The CDR3 protein is CASIYRSGGATDTQYF. The DNA of the CDR3 is TGTGCCAGCATTTATCGTAGCGGGGGGGCAACGGATACGCAGTATTTT. V usage is TRBV6-5 and J usage is TRBJ2-3, with 11 bases identical to TRBD2. This CDR3 comprises 16 residues. Germline V lookup: CDR1 MNHEY, CDR2 SVGAGI. V lost 7 bases and J lost 6; bases outside the gene matches: 12.

This clone appeared a single time. The V and J genes are TRBV20-1 and TRBJ2-3; D is undetermined. CDR1 and CDR2 (germline): DFQATT, SNEGSKA (reference sequence). The V and J ends lost 5 bases and 4 bases respectively, with 7 bases between them. This CDR3 comprises 11 residues. CDR3 amino acids: CSASGADTQYF. The CDR3 coding sequence is TGCAGTGCTTCAGGAGCAGATACGCAGTATTTT.

In regard to this clone: Other DNA sequences in the same sample also yield this CDR3. The V and J genes are TRBV19 and TRBJ1-2, with TRBD1 identical over 8 bases. CDR1 and CDR2 from the germline V gene are LNHDA and SQIVND (reference sequence). The CDR3 consists of 15 residues. DNA of the CDR3: TGTGCTAGCGTCTCAGGGGGCGCCGGCAACTATGGCTACACCTTC. Amino acids: CASVSGGAGNYGYTF. The full variable domain, completed using reference TRBV19 and TRBJ1-2, is DGGITQSPKYLFRKEGQNVTLSCEQNLNHDAMYWYRQDPGQGLRLIYYSQIVNDFQKGDIAEGYSVSREKKESFPLTVTSAQKNPTAFYLCASVSGGAGNYGYTFGSGTRLTVV.

The chain uses TRBV7-2 and TRBJ2-7, with D perhaps TRBD2 (5 bases). The CDR3 is 17 residues long. The germline gives CDR1 SGHTA, CDR2 FQGNSA. The germline V and J ends were trimmed by 1 base and 4 bases, with 20 bases remaining between them. The chain's CDR3 is CASSLGLHWGDGYEQYF. In DNA form, the CDR3 reads TGTGCCAGCAGCTTAGGCCTCCATTGGGGAGACGGTTACGAGCAGTACTTC.

The chain couples TRBV18 to TRBJ1-5, with 11 bases fitting TRBD1. CDR1 and CDR2 (germline): KGHSH, LQKENI. The CDR3 runs to 16 residues. With V trimmed by 3 bases and J by 6 bases, 7 bases remained unmatched. CDR3 nucleotides: TGTGCCAGCTCACCTCCGGGACAGGGGGTAGGTCAGCCCCAGCATTTT. Amino acids: CASSPPGQGVGQPQHF.

V is TRBV28 and J is TRBJ2-1, with D possibly matching TRBD2 (7 bases). The ends were cut back, 7 bases at V and 7 bases at J, with 20 bases in the middle. CDR3 length: 15 residues. Germline V CDR1 and CDR2: MDHEN, SYDVKM. The CDR3 nucleotides are TGTGCCAGCACCCTGGGGGGGGGCATTCAGAATGAGCAGTTCTTC. This sequence encodes CASTLGGGIQNEQFF.

This clone was counted only a few times. Other DNA sequences in the same sample also yield this CDR3. The chain joins TRBV3-1 (or the pseudogene TRBV3-2) to TRBJ1-1; D is unclear. The CDR3 has 15 amino acids. V gave up 1 base and J gave up 2 bases, with 11 bases separating them. Per the germline V gene, CDR1 is LGHDT and CDR2 is YNNKEL (reference sequence). CDR3 residues: CASSQGGSGNTEAFF. In DNA, the CDR3 is TGTGCCAGCAGCCAAGGTGGCAGTGGAAACACTGAAGCTTTCTTT.

The chain couples TRBV18 to TRBJ2-6; D is perhaps TRBD2 (5 bases). Per germline, CDR1 KGHSH and CDR2 LQKENI. The CDR3 loop spans 20 amino acids. V gave up 3 bases and J gave up 0 bases, with 21 bases separating them. DNA for the CDR3: TGTGCCAGCTCACCGGGGAGATTGGTAGCCCGAGTCTCTGGGGCCAACGTCCTGACTTTC. Amino acid sequence: CASSPGRLVARVSGANVLTF.

This clone was counted between two and nine times. This chain links TRBV29-1 with TRBJ1-4; no reliable D call. In germline, CDR1 is SQVTM, CDR2 ANQGSEA. The CDR3 is 15 residues long. V was clipped by 0 bases and J by 5 bases, with 13 bases between them. The CDR3 is CSVEEVGVQNEKLFF. The CDR3 region has the DNA TGCAGCGTTGAAGAGGTCGGGGTGCAAAATGAAAAACTGTTTTTT.

The rearrangement joins TRBV28 to TRBJ1-1; D uncertain. Germline V gene lookup returns CDR1 MDHEN and CDR2 SYDVKM. V lost 6 bases to trimming and J lost 0 bases, with 11 bases between them. The CDR3 extends over 14 amino acids. The CDR3 DNA sequence: TGTGCCAGCAGGGTTCATAAAATGAACACTGAAGCTTTCTTT. Encoded protein: CASRVHKMNTEAFF.

This rearrangement joins TRBV14 to TRBJ2-3, with D hard to call. Trimming removed 4 bases from V and 4 bases from J, with 15 bases in between. The germline gives CDR1 SGHDN, CDR2 FVKESK. This CDR3 has 15 amino acids. As DNA, the CDR3 is TGTGCCAGCAGCCGTGAGACTTACGGCCCAGATACGCAGTATTTT. Amino acids: CASSRETYGPDTQYF.